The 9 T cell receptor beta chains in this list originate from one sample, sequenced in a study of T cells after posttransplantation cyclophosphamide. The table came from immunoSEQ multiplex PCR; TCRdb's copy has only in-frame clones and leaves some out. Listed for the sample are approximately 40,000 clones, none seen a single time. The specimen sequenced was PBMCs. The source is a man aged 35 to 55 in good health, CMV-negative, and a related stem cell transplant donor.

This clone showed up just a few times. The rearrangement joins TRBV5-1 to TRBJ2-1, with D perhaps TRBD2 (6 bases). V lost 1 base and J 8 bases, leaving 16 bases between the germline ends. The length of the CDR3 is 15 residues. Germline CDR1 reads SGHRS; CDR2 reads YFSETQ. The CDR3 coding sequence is TGCGCCAGCAGCTTGCGGGCGGGGTTAGCGGATGAGCAGTTCTTC. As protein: CASSLRAGLADEQFF.

As DNA, the CDR3 is TGTGCCAGCAGCTTAGGGGCCGGGACTAGCTTCACAGATACGCAGTATTTT. Its translation is CASSLGAGTSFTDTQYF. This chain links TRBV7-2 with TRBJ2-3; 9 bases map to TRBD2. Germline assignment: CDR1 SGHTA and CDR2 FQGNSA. CDR3 size: 17 residues. V lost 1 base, J lost 2 bases, and 7 bases stayed unmatched.

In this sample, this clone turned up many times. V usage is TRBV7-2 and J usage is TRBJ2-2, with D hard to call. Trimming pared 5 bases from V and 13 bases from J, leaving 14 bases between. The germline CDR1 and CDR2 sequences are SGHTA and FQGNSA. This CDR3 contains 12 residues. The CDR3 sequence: CASSRQPPGLFF. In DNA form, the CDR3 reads TGTGCCAGCAGCCGCCAACCACCGGGGCTGTTTTTT.

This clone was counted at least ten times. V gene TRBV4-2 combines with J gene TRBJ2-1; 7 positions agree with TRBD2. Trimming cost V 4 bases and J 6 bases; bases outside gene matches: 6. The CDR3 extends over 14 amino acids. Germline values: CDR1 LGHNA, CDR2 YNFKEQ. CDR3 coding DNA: TGTGCCAGCAGCCTAGCTGGGGGGGGCAATGAGCAGTTCTTC. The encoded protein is CASSLAGGGNEQFF.

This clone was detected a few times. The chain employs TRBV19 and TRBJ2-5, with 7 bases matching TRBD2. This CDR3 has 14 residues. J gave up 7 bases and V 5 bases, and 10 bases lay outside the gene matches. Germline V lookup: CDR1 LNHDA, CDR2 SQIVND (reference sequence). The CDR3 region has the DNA TGTGCCAGTAGTTTCCGGGGGGTCCCCGGGACCCAGTACTTC. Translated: CASSFRGVPGTQYF.

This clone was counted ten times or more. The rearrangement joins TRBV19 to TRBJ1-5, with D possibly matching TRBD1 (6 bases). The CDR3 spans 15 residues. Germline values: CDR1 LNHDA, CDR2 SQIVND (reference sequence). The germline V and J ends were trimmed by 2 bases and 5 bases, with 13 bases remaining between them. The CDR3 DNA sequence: TGTGCCAGTAGTATAAGGACAGCGTGGTATCAGCCCCAGCATTTT. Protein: CASSIRTAWYQPQHF.

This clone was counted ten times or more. CDR3 sequence reads: CATSRDRGYNQPQHF. DNA of the CDR3: TGTGCCACCAGCAGAGATCGCGGATACAATCAGCCCCAGCATTTT. The chain recombines TRBV15 with TRBJ1-5; D not resolved. Germline-derived CDR1 and CDR2 are LNHNV and YYDKDF (reference sequence). This CDR3 has 15 residues. Trimming took off 0 bases at V and 3 bases at J, with 9 bases between the two ends.

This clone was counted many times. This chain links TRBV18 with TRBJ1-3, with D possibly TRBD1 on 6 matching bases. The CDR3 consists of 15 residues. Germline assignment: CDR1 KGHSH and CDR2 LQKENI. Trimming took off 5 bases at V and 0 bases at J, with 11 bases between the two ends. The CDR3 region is CASSGQSYSGNTIYF. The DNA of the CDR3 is TGTGCCAGCTCAGGACAGTCTTACTCTGGAAACACCATATATTTT. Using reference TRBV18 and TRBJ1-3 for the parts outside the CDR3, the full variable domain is NAGVMQNPRHLVRRRGQEARLRCSPMKGHSHVYWYRQLPEEGLKFMVYLQKENIIDESGMPKERFSAEFPKEGPSILRIQQVVRGDSAAYFCASSGQSYSGNTIYFGEGSWLTVV.

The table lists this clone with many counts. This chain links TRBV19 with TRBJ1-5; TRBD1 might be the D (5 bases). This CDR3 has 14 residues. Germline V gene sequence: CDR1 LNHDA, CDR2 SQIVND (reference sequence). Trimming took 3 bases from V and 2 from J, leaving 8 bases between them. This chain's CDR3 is CASSILGGNQPQHF. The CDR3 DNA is TGTGCCAGTAGTATTCTAGGGGGCAATCAGCCCCAGCATTTT.